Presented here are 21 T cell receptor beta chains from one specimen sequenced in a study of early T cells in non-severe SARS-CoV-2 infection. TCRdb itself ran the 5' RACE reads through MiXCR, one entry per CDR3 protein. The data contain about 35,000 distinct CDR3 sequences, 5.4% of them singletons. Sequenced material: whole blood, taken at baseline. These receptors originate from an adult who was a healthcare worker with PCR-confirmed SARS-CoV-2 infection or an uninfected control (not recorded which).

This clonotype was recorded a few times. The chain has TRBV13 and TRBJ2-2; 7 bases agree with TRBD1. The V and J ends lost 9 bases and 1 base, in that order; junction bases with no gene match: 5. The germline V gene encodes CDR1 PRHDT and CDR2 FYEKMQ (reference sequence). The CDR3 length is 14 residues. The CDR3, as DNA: TGTGCCAGTATGGGACAGAGGAACACCGGGGAGCTGTTTTTT. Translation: CASMGQRNTGELFF.

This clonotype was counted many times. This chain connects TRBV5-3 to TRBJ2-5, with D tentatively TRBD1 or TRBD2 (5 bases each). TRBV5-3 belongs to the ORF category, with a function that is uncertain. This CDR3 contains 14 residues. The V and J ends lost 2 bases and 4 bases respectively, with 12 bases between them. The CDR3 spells CARSFHGTPETQYF. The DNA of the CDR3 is TGTGCCAGAAGCTTCCACGGGACGCCAGAGACCCAGTACTTC.

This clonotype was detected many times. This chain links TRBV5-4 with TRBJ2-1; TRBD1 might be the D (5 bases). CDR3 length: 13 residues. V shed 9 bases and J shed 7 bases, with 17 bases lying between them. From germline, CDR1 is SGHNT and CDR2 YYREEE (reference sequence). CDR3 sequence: CATQQGYRNEQFF. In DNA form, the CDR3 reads TGTGCCACCCAGCAGGGCTACCGGAATGAGCAGTTCTTC.

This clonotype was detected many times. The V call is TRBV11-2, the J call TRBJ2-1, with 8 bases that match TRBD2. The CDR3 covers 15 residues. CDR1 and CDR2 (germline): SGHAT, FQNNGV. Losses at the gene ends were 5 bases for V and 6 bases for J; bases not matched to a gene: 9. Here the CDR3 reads CASSPRVAGFNEQFF. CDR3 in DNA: TGTGCCAGCAGCCCCCGGGTAGCGGGGTTCAATGAGCAGTTCTTC.

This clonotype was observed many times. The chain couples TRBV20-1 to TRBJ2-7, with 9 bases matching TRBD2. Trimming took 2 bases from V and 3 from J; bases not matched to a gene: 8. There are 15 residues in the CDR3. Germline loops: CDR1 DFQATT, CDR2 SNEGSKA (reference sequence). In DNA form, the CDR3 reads TGCAGTGCTAGATCCTCTAGCGGGGATTACTACGAGCAGTACTTC. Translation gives CSARSSSGDYYEQYF.

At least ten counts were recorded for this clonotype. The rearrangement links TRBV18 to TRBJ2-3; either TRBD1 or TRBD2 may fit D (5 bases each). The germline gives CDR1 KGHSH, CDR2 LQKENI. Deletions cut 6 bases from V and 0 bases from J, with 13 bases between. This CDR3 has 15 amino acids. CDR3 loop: CASSGRLASTDTQYF. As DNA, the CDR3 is TGTGCCAGCTCGGGACGGCTAGCTAGCACAGATACGCAGTATTTT.

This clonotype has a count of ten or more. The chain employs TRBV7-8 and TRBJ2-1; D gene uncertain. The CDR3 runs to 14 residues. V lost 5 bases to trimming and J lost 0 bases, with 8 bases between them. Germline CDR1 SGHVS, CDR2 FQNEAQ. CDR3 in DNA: TGTGCCAGCAGCCCCGGTATCTCCTACAATGAGCAGTTCTTC. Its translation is CASSPGISYNEQFF.

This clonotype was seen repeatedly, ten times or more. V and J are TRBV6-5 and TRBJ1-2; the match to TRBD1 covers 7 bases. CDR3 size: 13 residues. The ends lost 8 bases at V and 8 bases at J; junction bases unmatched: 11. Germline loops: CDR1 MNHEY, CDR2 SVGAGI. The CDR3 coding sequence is TGTGCCAGCGGACCGGGACAGACGAACGGCTACACCTTC. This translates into CASGPGQTNGYTF.

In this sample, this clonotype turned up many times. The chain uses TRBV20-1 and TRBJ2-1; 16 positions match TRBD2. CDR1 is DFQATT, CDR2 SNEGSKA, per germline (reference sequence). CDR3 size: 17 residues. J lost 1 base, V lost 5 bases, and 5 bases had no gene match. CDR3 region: CSAPGTSGRGSYNEQFF. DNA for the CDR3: TGCAGTGCTCCAGGGACTAGCGGGAGGGGTTCCTACAATGAGCAGTTCTTC.

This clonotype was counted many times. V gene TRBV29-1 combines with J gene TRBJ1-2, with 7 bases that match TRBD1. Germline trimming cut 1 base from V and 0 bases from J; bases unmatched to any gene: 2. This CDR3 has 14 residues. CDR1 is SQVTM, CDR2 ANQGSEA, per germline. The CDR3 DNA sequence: TGCAGCGTTGAAGCGGGACAGCCTAACTATGGCTACACCTTC. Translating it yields CSVEAGQPNYGYTF.

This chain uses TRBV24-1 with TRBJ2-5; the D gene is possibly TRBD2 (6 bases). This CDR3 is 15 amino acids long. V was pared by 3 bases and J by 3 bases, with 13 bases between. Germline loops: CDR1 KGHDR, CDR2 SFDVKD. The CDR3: CATSDPGDGKETQYF. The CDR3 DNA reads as TGTGCCACCAGTGATCCGGGGGACGGAAAAGAGACCCAGTACTTC.

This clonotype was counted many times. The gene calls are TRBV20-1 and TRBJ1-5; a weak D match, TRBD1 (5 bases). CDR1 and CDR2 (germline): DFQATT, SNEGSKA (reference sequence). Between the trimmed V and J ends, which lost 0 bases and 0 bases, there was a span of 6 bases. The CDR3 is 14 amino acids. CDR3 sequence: CSARDDSSNQPQHF. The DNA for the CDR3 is TGCAGTGCTAGAGATGACAGTAGCAATCAGCCCCAGCATTTT.

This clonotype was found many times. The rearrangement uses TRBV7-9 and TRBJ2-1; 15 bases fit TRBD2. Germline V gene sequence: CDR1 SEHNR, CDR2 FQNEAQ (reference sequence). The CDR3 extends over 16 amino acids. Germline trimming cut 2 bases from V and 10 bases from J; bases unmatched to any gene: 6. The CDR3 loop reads CASSLYNGLAGGEQFF. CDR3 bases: TGTGCCAGCAGCTTATATAATGGACTAGCGGGAGGGGAGCAGTTCTTC.

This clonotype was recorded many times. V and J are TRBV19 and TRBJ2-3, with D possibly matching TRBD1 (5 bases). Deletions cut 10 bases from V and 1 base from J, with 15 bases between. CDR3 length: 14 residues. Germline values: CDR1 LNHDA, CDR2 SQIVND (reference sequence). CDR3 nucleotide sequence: TGTGCCACTACCAGGGCCTCCGGCACAGATACGCAGTATTTT. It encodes CATTRASGTDTQYF.

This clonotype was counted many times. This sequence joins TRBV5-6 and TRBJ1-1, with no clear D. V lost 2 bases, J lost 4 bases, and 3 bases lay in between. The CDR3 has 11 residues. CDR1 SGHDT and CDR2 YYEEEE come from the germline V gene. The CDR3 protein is CASSLFTEAFF. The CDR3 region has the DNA TGTGCCAGCAGCTTATTCACTGAAGCTTTCTTT.

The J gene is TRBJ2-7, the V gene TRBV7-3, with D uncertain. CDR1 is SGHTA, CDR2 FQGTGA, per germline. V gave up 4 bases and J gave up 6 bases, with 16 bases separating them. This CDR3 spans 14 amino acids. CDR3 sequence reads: CASSSQGPASEQYF. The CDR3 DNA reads TGTGCCAGCAGCTCCCAAGGACCCGCCTCCGAGCAGTACTTC.

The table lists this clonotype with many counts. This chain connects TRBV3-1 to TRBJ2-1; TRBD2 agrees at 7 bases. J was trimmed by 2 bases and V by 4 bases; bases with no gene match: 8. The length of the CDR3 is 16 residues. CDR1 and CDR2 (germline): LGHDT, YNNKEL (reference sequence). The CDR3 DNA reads TGTGCCAGCAGCCTTGGGGGGGTTAGAGCCTACAATGAGCAGTTCTTC. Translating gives CASSLGGVRAYNEQFF.

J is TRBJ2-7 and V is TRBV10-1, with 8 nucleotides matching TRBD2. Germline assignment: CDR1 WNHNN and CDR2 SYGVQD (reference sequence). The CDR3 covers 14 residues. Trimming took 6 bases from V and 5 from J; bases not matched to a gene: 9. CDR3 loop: CASSDSGRIDEQYF. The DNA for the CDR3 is TGCGCCAGCAGCGACAGCGGGAGAATCGACGAGCAGTACTTC.

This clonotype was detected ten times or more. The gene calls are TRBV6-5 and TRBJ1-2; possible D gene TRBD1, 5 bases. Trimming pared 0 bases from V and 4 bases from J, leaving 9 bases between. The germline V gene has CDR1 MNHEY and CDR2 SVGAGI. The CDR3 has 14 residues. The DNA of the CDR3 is TGTGCCAGCAGTTACTCGGAGGGGCCCTATGGCTACACCTTC. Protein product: CASSYSEGPYGYTF.

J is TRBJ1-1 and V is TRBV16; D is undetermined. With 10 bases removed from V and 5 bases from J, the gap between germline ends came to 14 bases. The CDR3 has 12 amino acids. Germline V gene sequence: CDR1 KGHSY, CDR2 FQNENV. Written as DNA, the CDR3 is TGTGCCACCACTTTTACGGGGACTGAAGCTTTCTTT. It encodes CATTFTGTEAFF. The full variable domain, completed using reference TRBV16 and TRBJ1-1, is GEEVAQTPKHLVRGEGQKAKLYCAPIKGHSYVFWYQQVLKNEFKFLISFQNENVFDETGMPKERFSAKCLPNSPCSLEIQATKLEDSAVYFCATTFTGTEAFFGQGTRLTVV.

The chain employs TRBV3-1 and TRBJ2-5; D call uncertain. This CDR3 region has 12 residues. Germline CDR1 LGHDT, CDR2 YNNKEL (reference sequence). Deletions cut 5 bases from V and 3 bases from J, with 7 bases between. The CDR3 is CASSVDKETQYF. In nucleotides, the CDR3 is TGTGCCAGCAGCGTAGATAAAGAGACCCAGTACTTC.